The clone carrying this TCR beta chain was seen at least ten times. Its antigen is unidentified. Trimming took 4 bases from V and 2 from J; bases not matched to a gene: 10. The CDR3 is 17 residues long. Germline CDR1 is KGHDR and CDR2 is SFDVKD. TCRdb ran MiXCR on the 5' RACE reads and lists one entry per CDR3 protein. The data show just under 550,000 distinct CDR3 sequences, 15% seen once. The source of the sample is a study of identical twins. Regarding the study as a whole: The study found that models underestimated out-of-frame TCR alpha sharing in monozygotic twins.

These same data were also listed under a study on yellow fever vaccine responses in identical twins.

The chain employs TRBV24-1 and TRBJ2-3; 8 bases agree with TRBD2. The sequenced material came from CD4+ T cells sorted from blood. The receptor was derived from a woman aged 18-30 years in good health. The chain's CDR3 is CATSDRRPSGLTDTQYF. The CDR3 region has the DNA TGTGCCACCAGTGACCGGAGACCTAGCGGGCTCACAGATACGCAGTATTTT.